These 17 T cell receptor beta chains share one sample of origin, sequenced in a study of cytomegalovirus exposure and HLA in healthy donors. The study ran its PCR with 60 Vbeta and 13 Jbeta primers. Assay used: immunoSEQ multiplex PCR; TCRdb lists only in-frame clones, some missing. The sample has 85,000 to 95,000 clones, less than 65% seen once. Material for sequencing was PBMCs. Receptor source: a woman aged 25 to 39 in good health and CMV-seronegative.

V is TRBV30 and J is TRBJ1-3; D unclear. The CDR3 runs to 15 residues. CDR1 is GTSNPN and CDR2 is SVGIG in the germline V gene (reference sequence). The germline V and J ends were trimmed by 0 bases and 3 bases, with 12 bases remaining between them. CDR3 sequence (DNA): TGTGCCTGGAGTGTATCCGTGGGAGTTGGAAACACCATATATTTT. This sequence encodes CAWSVSVGVGNTIYF.

This sequence joins TRBV5-1 and TRBJ1-4; 7 nucleotides agree with TRBD1. Unmatched junction bases numbered 5, after V lost 0 bases and J lost 6 bases. The CDR3 is 15 amino acids. Per germline, CDR1 SGHRS and CDR2 YFSETQ. DNA of the CDR3: TGCGCCAGCAGCTTGGGACAGGGAAGGGATGAAAAACTGTTTTTT. Its protein product is CASSLGQGRDEKLFF.

The V gene is TRBV4-3, the J gene TRBJ2-7; D ambiguous. Germline CDR1 LGHNA, CDR2 YSLEER. The CDR3 runs to 13 residues. With 1 base removed from V and 3 bases from J, the gap between germline ends came to 7 bases. DNA of the CDR3: TGCGCCAGCAGCCAAGGACTGGGCTACGAGCAGTACTTC. This sequence encodes CASSQGLGYEQYF.

This clone occurred once. This chain connects TRBV6-4 to TRBJ2-3, with 10 nucleotides matching TRBD2. The CDR3 contains 15 residues. Germline trimming cut 8 bases from V and 1 base from J; bases unmatched to any gene: 6. Per the germline V gene, CDR1 is MRHNA and CDR2 is SNTAGT. The chain's CDR3 is CASRFTSGGTDTQYF. CDR3 coding DNA: TGTGCCAGCCGCTTCACTAGCGGGGGCACAGATACGCAGTATTTT.

The gene calls are TRBV2 and TRBJ2-7, with D possibly TRBD2 on 7 matching bases. Trimming pared 7 bases from V and 2 bases from J, leaving 12 bases between. Germline V lookup: CDR1 SNHLY, CDR2 FYNNEI. The CDR3 is 13 residues long. CDR3 in amino acids: CASTGGDTYEQYF. CDR3 nucleotides: TGTGCCAGCACGGGGGGCGATACCTACGAGCAGTACTTC.

This sequence joins TRBV27 and TRBJ2-1, with 8 bases identical to TRBD2. Germline CDR1 and CDR2: MNHEY and SMNVEV (reference sequence). This CDR3 has 14 amino acids. V gave up 5 bases and J gave up 8 bases; unmatched junction bases: 8. The DNA for the CDR3 is TGTGCCAGCAGTCCGGGACTAGGTGCTTATGAGCAGTTCTTC. It encodes CASSPGLGAYEQFF.

On this clone: Different DNA sequences within this sample yield the same CDR3. V gene TRBV6-5 combines with J gene TRBJ1-6; the D is unclear. V was pared by 6 bases and J by 4 bases, with 4 bases between. Germline V lookup: CDR1 MNHEY, CDR2 SVGAGI. There are 12 residues in the CDR3. The DNA for the CDR3 is TGTGCCAGCAGGCAGTATAATTCACCCCTCCACTTT. Translated: CASRQYNSPLHF.

Regarding this clone: Other nucleotide sequences in the sample specify the same CDR3. CDR3 sequence (DNA): TGTGCCAGCAGTGAGGCCCCGTGGGGCAGGGTGGATACGCAGTATTTT. As protein: CASSEAPWGRVDTQYF. The V and J genes are TRBV6-1 and TRBJ2-3; tentative D call: TRBD1 (5 bases). Between the trimmed V and J ends, which lost 3 bases and 6 bases, there was a span of 19 bases. This CDR3 region has 16 residues. In germline, CDR1 is MNHNS, CDR2 SASEGT.

In DNA, the CDR3 is TGTGCCAGTAGTAATTTGGGAGGTGGCAATCAGCCCCAGCATTTT. Protein: CASSNLGGGNQPQHF. The genes are TRBV19 and TRBJ1-5, with D unresolved. The CDR3 extends over 15 amino acids. Per the germline V gene, CDR1 is LNHDA and CDR2 is SQIVND (reference sequence). V was trimmed by 4 bases and J by 2 bases, leaving 12 bases between them.

This clone was detected a few times. CDR3 in DNA: TGTGCCAGCAGCGCTTTCGGAGGGACGGGTAATGAAAAACTGTTTTTT. As protein: CASSAFGGTGNEKLFF. The rearrangement links TRBV25-1 to TRBJ1-4; D is perhaps TRBD1 (5 bases). The CDR3 covers 16 residues. The V end lost 6 bases, the J end lost 4 bases, and 18 bases lay between the germline ends. CDR1 and CDR2 from the germline V gene are MGHDK and SYGVNS.

In its sample, this clone was seen a few times. V and J are TRBV19 and TRBJ1-2; a weak D match, TRBD1 (6 bases). The CDR3 length is 14 residues. The germline V and J ends were trimmed by 3 bases and 2 bases, with 10 bases remaining between them. Per germline, CDR1 LNHDA and CDR2 SQIVND (reference sequence). The CDR3 spells CASSIGTGNYGYTF. CDR3 in DNA: TGTGCCAGTAGTATCGGCACAGGGAACTATGGCTACACCTTC.

With respect to this clone: The sample holds other DNA sequences that translate to the same CDR3. The chain combines TRBV7-2 with TRBJ1-2, with a weak D call TRBD1 (5 bases). The CDR3 is 13 amino acids. Per the germline V gene, CDR1 is SGHTA and CDR2 is FQGNSA. V lost 3 bases and J 7 bases, leaving 12 bases between the germline ends. The CDR3 region is CASSLVGRTGYTF. The CDR3 bases are TGTGCCAGCAGCTTGGTGGGGCGTACTGGCTACACCTTC.

In its sample, this clone was seen a few times. The chain combines TRBV4-3 with TRBJ2-7, with 7 bases matching TRBD2. V shed 4 bases and J 5 bases; nucleotides not matched to a gene: 11. Germline-derived CDR1 and CDR2 are LGHNA and YSLEER. CDR3 length: 15 amino acids. The DNA for the CDR3 is TGCGCCAGCAGCCCTACGATGAGACTAGCTAACGAGCAGTACTTC. As protein: CASSPTMRLANEQYF.

The J gene is TRBJ2-3, the V gene TRBV4-2; 11 bases align to TRBD2. V was pared by 4 bases and J by 3 bases, with 3 bases of the junction left unmatched. The germline V gene has CDR1 LGHNA and CDR2 YNFKEQ. The CDR3 has 15 amino acids. The CDR3 region has the DNA TGTGCCAGCAGCCCCGGGACTAGCGGAACAGATACGCAGTATTTT. Translating it yields CASSPGTSGTDTQYF.

The rearrangement links TRBV2 to TRBJ1-2, with D possibly being TRBD1 (5 bases). Per germline, CDR1 SNHLY and CDR2 FYNNEI. V was cut by 3 bases and J by 2 bases, with 10 bases left in between. The CDR3 consists of 14 residues. CDR3 sequence reads: CASSDPRANYGYTF. For the CDR3, the DNA is TGTGCCAGCAGTGACCCCAGGGCCAACTATGGCTACACCTTC.

This clone appeared once. The rearrangement uses TRBV19 and TRBJ2-7; possibly TRBD1 for D (5 bases). CDR1 is LNHDA, CDR2 SQIVND, per germline (reference sequence). This CDR3 contains 13 residues. Trimming left V 4 bases short and J 5 bases short, with 12 bases between. The CDR3 loop reads CASSNGAWNEQYF. The CDR3 region has the DNA TGTGCCAGTAGTAATGGGGCCTGGAACGAGCAGTACTTC.

The chain uses TRBV27 and TRBJ2-1; D possibly corresponds to TRBD2 (6 bases). V was clipped by 5 bases and J by 10 bases, with 15 bases between them. Germline CDR1 and CDR2: MNHEY and SMNVEV (reference sequence). The CDR3 extends over 13 amino acids. The CDR3 DNA sequence: TGTGCCAGCAGTCCCCCGGGGGTGGGGGAGCAGTTCTTC. Its translation is CASSPPGVGEQFF.